This TCR beta chain is drawn from a study of cytomegalovirus exposure and HLA in healthy donors. On the study more broadly: According to later analysis, the same platform produced the 120 or so validation and some 680 first-cohort repertoires.

Using immunoSEQ multiplex PCR, the repertoire was profiled, and TCRdb retains in-frame clones only, with some absent. Of more than 250,000 clones in the sample, around 91% were seen once. The TCR sequence derives from a woman in her twenties or thirties in good health and CMV-seronegative. The sequenced sample was PBMCs.

As DNA, the CDR3 is TGCAGTGCTAGAGTCCACGGCGAGCAGTACTTC. Amino acid sequence: CSARVHGEQYF. The chain recombines TRBV20-1 with TRBJ2-7, with D hard to call. V was cut by 1 base and J by 6 bases, with 7 bases left in between. The CDR3 loop spans 11 amino acids. CDR1 DFQATT and CDR2 SNEGSKA come from the germline V gene (reference sequence).